This T cell receptor (beta chain) was sequenced for a study of T cells in tumors after PD-1 blockade. The table came from immunoSEQ multiplex PCR; TCRdb's copy has only in-frame clones and leaves some out. There are tens of thousands of clones in the sample; more than 70% occur only once, and 38% lies in the top ten. Details on this clone: Germline and junction disagree at one end, which may indicate a read error.

This CDR3 is built from 17 residues. Per germline, CDR1 MNHEY and CDR2 SVGEGT. This chain connects TRBV6-2 or TRBV6-3 to TRBJ2-7; D not resolved. Sequenced here: PBMCs, sampled before anti-PD-1 treatment. The sequence was collected from a human donor with basal cell carcinoma. The CDR3 coding sequence is TGTGCCAGCACTTACTCATATTCCAGATCCTCCTCCTACGAGCAGTACTTC. Residues: CASTYSYSRSSSYEQYF.